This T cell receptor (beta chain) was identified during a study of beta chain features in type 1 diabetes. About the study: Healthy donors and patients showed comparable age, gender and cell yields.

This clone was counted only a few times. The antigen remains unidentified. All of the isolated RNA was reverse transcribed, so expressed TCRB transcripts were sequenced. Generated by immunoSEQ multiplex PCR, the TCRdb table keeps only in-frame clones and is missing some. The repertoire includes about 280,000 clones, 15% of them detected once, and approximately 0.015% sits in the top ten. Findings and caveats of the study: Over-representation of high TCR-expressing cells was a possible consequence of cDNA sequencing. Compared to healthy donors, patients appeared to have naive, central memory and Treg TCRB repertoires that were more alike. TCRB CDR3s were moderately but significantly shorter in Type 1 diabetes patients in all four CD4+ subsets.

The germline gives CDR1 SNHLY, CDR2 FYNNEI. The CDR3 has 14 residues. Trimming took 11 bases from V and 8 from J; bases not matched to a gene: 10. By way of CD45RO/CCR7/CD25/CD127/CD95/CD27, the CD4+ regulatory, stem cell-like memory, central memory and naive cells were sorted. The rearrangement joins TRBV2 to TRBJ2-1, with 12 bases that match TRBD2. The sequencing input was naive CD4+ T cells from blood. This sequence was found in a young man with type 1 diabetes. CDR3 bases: TGTGCCGGAAGGACTAGCGGGGCCCCGGATGAGCAGTTCTTC. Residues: CAGRTSGAPDEQFF.